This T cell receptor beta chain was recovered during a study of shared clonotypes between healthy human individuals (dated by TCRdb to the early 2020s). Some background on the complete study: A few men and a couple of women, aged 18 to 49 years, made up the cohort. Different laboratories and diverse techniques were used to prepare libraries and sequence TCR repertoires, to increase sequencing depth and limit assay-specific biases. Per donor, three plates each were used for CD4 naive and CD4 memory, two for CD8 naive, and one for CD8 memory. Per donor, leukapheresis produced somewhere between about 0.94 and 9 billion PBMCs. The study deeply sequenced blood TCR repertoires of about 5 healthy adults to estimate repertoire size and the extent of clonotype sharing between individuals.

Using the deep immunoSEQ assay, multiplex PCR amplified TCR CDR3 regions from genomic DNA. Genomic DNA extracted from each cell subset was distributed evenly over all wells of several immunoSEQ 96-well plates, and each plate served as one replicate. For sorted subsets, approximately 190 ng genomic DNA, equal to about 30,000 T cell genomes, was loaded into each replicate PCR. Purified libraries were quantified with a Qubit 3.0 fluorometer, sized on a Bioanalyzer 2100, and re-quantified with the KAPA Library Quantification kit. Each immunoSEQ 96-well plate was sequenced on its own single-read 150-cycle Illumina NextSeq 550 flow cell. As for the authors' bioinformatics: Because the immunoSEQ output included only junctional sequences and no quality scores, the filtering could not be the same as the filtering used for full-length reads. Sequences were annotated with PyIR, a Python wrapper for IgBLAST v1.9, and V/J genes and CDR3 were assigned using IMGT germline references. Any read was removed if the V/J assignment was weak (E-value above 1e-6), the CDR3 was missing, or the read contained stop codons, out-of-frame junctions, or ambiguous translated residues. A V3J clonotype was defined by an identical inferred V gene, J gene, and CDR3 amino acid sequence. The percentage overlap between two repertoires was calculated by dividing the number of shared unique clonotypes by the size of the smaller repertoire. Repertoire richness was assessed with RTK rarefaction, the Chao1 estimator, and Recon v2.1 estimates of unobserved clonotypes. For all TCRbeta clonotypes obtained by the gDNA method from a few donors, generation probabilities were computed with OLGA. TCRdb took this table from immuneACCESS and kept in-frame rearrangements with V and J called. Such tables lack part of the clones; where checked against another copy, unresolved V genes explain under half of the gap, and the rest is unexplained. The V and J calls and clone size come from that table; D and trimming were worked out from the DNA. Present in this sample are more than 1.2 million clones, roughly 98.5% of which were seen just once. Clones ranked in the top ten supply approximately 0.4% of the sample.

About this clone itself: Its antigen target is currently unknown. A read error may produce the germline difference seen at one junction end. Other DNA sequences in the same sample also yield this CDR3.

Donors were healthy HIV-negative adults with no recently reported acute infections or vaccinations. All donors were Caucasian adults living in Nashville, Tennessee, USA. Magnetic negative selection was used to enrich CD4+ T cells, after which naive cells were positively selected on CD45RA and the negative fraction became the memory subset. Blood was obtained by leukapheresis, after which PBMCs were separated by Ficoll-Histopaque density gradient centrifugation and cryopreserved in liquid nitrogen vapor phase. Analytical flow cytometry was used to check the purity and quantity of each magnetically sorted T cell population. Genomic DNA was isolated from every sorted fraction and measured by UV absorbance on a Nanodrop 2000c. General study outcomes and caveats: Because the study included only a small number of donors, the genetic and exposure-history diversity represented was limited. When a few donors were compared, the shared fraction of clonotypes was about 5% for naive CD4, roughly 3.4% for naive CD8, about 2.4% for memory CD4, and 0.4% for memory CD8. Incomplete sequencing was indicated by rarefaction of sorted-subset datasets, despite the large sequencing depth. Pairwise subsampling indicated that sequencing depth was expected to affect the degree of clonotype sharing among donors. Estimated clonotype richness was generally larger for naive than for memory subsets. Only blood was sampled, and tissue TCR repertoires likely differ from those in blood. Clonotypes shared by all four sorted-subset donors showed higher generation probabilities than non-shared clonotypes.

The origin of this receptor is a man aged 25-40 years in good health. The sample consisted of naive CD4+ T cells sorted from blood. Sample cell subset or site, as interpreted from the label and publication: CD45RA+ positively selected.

The bases read TGTGCCAGCAGTTTAGCGGGGAGCTCCTACAATGAGCAGTTCTTC. Its protein product is CASSLAGSSYNEQFF. The sequence is built from TRBV7-6 and TRBJ2-1; 8 junctional bases match TRBD2. Its CDR3 holds 15 amino acids, cysteine through phenylalanine. The kept DNA is CDR3 alone, 45 bases in frame from the first base. Taken from the germline V gene, the CDR1 and CDR2 loops are SGHVS and FNYEAQ. Supplemented by the reference TRBV7-6 and TRBJ2-1 proteins around the CDR3, the complete variable domain is GAGVSQSPRYKVTKRGQDVALRCDPISGHVSLYWYRQALGQGPEFLTYFNYEAQQDKSGLPNDRFSAERPEGSISTLTIQRTEQRDSAMYRCASSLAGSSYNEQFFGPGTRLTVL.